This T cell receptor beta chain was retrieved from a study of identical twins (dated by TCRdb to the mid-2010s). Context from the whole study: The study deep-sequenced TCR alpha and beta repertoires from monozygotic twins, unrelated adults of various ages and cord blood to test whether fetal clonotypes persist. To rule out contamination, replicate twin experiments were performed at different times with different library preparation protocols.

The paper's findings and limits, for the study overall: Compared with coincidental sharing between unrelated individuals, out-of-frame TCR alpha sequences shared between twins had an excess of sequences with low generation probability. Because the same donors could not be followed over many years, the conclusions depended on cross-sectional statistical analysis. In monozygotic twins, out-of-frame TCR alpha sharing was systematically underestimated by recombination models, although the models agreed with sharing between unrelated individuals. Zero-insertion analyses could be partly confounded by invariant T cells such as MAIT and iNKT, though diverse VJ usage argued against such confounding for most clonotypes. Abundant cord blood beta clonotypes had fewer insertions, young adult naive repertoires showed a similar but weaker trend, and memory repertoires showed no such trend. The excess sharing between twins in beta out-of-frame sequences was weaker because fewer shared sequences reduced the signal-to-noise ratio.

Libraries were constructed by 5' RACE. TCRdb names Illumina HiSeq 2000 as the instrument used. Template switching introduced a universal primer binding site; the final cDNA contained a unique molecular identifier, enabling accurate counting of TCR cDNA molecules. Specific primers in the conserved constant-segment region were used to synthesize first-strand cDNA for the TCR alpha and beta chains. Each cDNA library was double barcoded, with a SMART-Mk sample barcode plus Illumina barcodes, to control for contamination. TruSeq adapter sequences, together with Illumina sample barcodes, were added in two successive PCR steps. Sequencing of the TCR alpha and beta cDNA libraries was done on the Illumina HiSeq platform using custom primers. As for the original processing: MiGEC was used to process raw reads and extract unique molecular identifiers, and MiXCR was used to find CDR3 positions. Recombination models were inferred per individual with the repgenHMM and IGoR tools using an EM algorithm. The analysis of shared clonotypes was done with the tcR package in R, with sharing normalized by the product of cloneset sizes. To study raw recombination free of thymic and clonal selection effects, out-of-frame nonproductive sequences were analyzed. In-frame beta chains were kept once TCRdb had trimmed the public reads at Q25 with fastp and called clones with MiXCR. Duplicate CDR3 protein sequences are folded into a single record with the most common DNA and genes. In this record, the V and J calls reflect TCRdb's handling and not the investigators' own analysis. Counted in this sample were roughly 500,000 distinct CDR3 sequences; less than 25% of them appeared once. The ten largest clones represent 0.91% of the sample.

A remark on this clonotype: No cognate antigen has been identified for it. Per-base quality was not reported, and no clone a single base away is much larger than it.

Its CDR3 holds 13 amino acids, cysteine through phenylalanine. The DNA shown is the 39-base CDR3, in frame from base 1. Between the V and J ends, shortened by 1 base and 6 bases respectively, the junction contains 8 bases. CDR1 and CDR2, looked up from the germline V gene (reference sequence), are LGHDT and YNNKEL. Every donor in the study was a healthy Caucasian. The twin cohort consisted of three pairs of female monozygotic twins, all aged about 18 to 30 years. Positive isolation kits from Invitrogen were used to isolate CD4+ and CD8+ T cell populations. These sequences were also reported in another study, on T cells expressing NK-cell markers. The second investigation adds: Three sorted T-cell subsets (CD3+CD56+NKG2C+, CD3+CD56+NKG2C- and CD3+CD56-NKG2C+) from several donors had their TCR beta-chain repertoires profiled. Among the eight sequenced donors, only one was HCMV-seronegative, while the other seven were HCMV-seropositive. In several experiments an anti-gammadeltaTCR antibody was added to restrict sorting to alphabetaTCR-expressing T cells. In more than 5 donors, the dominant CD3+CD56+NKG2C+ clonotypes ranked among the top 10 CD8+ clonotypes, making up roughly 1.0-8% of CD8+ T cells. Those dominant clonotypes were again the most abundant among CD3+CD56-NKG2C+ cells in a handful of donors, at about 25-60.1%. Whether the expanded NKG2C-expressing T cell clones were specific for HCMV antigens remained unclear. The study sequenced eight donors, all healthy volunteers chosen at random: three men and five women. HCMV serostatus was determined by detecting HCMV-specific IgG in serum with a commercial ELISA kit. MIGEC was used to demultiplex reads and group reads by UMI, and MiTCR was used to assemble and quantify clonotypes. To remove erroneous sequences, TCR cDNA sequences were retained only when supported by two or more reads. The tcR package was used for downstream repertoire analysis, and clonotypes were matched between fractions using CDR3 nucleotide sequence together with V segment. Antigen specificity was annotated against VDJdb with VDJmatch, allowing one amino acid substitution in CDR3.

The rearrangement joined TRBV3-1 to TRBJ2-3; the D gene is unclear. The sample consisted of CD4+ T cells sorted from blood. This clonotype was obtained from a woman between 18 and 29 years old in good health. The CDR3 protein sequence reads: CASSQVDGDTQYF. The DNA reads TGTGCCAGCAGCCAAGTTGATGGCGATACGCAGTATTTT.